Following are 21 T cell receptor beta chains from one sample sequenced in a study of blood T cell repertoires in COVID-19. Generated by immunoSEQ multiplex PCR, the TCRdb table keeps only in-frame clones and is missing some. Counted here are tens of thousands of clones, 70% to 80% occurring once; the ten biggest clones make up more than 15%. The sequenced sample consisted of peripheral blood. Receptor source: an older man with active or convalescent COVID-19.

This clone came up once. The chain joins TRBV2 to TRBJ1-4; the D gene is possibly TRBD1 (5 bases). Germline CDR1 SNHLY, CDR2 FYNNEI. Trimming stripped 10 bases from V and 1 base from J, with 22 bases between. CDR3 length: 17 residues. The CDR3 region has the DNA TGTGCCACCCAGAGGATGAGGGGAGGGAGAACTAATGAAAAACTGTTTTTT. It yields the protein CATQRMRGGRTNEKLFF.

This chain's CDR3 is CASEGDRTYEQYF. The CDR3 nucleotides are TGTGCTAGTGAAGGAGACCGCACCTACGAGCAGTACTTC. The genes are TRBV12-5 and TRBJ2-7; D is unresolved. V was shortened by 7 bases and J by 2 bases, with 12 bases between the two germline ends. Per the germline V gene, CDR1 is LGHNT and CDR2 is FRNRAP. The CDR3 totals 13 residues.

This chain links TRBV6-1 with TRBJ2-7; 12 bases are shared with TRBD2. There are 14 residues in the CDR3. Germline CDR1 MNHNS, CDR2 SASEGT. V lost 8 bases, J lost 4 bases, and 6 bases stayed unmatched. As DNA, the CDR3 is TGTGCCAGCTCGCCGACTAGCGGGGGTTACGAGCAGTACTTC. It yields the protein CASSPTSGGYEQYF.

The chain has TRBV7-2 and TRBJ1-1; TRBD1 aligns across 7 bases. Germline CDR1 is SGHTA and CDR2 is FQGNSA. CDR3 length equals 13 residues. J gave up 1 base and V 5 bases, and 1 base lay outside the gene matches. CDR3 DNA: TGTGCCAGCAGCCGGGACAGGAACACTGAAGCTTTCTTT. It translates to CASSRDRNTEAFF.

The CDR3 is CASSQTGLAGGRGEQFF. The CDR3 nucleotides are TGTGCCAGCAGCCAGACAGGACTAGCGGGGGGGCGAGGTGAGCAGTTCTTC. The V and J genes are TRBV7-8 and TRBJ2-1; 15 bases map to TRBD2. V trimming: 5 bases; J trimming: 9 bases; junction bases outside the gene matches: 11. CDR3 length: 17 amino acids. Per germline, CDR1 SGHVS and CDR2 FQNEAQ.

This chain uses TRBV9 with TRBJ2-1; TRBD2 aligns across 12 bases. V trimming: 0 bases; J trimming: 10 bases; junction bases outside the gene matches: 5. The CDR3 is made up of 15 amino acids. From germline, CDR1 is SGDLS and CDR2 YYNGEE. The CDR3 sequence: CASSVGTSGAGEQFF. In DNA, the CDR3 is TGTGCCAGCAGCGTAGGGACTAGCGGGGCTGGCGAGCAGTTCTTC.

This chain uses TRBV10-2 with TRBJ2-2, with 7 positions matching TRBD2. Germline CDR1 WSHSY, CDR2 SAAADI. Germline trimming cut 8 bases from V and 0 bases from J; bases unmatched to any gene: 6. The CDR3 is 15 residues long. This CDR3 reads CASGGDPSNTGELFF. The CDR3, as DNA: TGCGCCAGCGGGGGGGACCCTTCGAACACCGGGGAGCTGTTTTTT.

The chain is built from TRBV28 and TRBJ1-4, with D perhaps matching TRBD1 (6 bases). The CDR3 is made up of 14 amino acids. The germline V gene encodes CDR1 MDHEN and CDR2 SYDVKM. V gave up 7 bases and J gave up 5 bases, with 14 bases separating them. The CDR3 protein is CASTKTGHNEKLFF. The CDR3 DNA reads TGTGCCAGCACAAAGACGGGACACAATGAAAAACTGTTTTTT.

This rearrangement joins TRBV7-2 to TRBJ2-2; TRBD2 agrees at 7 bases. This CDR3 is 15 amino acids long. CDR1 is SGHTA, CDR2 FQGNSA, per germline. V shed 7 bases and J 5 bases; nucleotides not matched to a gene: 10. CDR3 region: CASTLVGRATGELFF. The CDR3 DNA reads TGTGCCAGCACCCTTGTTGGGAGGGCGACCGGGGAGCTGTTTTTT.

This CDR3 reads CASSPGSQGGREQFF. In DNA, the CDR3 is TGTGCCAGCAGCCCAGGGTCACAGGGGGGGCGTGAGCAGTTCTTC. This sequence joins TRBV4-2 and TRBJ2-1; D perhaps matches TRBD1 (8 bases). The CDR3 contains 15 residues. Trimming shortened V by 4 bases and J by 9 bases, and 19 bases separated the two germline ends. Germline CDR1 is LGHNA and CDR2 is YNFKEQ.

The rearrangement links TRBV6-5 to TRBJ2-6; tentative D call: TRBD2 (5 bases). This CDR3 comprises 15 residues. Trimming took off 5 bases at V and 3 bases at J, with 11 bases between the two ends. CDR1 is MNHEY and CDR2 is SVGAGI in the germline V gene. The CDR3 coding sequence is TGTGCCAGCAGTAGCCACGGGATTGGGGCCAACGTCCTGACTTTC. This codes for CASSSHGIGANVLTF.

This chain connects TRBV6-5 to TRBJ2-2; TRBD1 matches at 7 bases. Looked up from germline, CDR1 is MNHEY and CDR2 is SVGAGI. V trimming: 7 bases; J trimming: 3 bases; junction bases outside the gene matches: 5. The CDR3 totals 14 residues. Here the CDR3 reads CASTQGVDTGELFF. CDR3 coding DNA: TGTGCCAGCACTCAGGGGGTCGACACCGGGGAGCTGTTTTTT.

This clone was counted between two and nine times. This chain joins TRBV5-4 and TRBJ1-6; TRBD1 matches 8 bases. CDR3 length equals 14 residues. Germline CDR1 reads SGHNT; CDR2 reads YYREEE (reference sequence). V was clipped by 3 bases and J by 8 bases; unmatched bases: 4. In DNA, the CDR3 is TGTGCCAGCAGCTACGGACAGGGACATTCACCCCTCCACTTT. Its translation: CASSYGQGHSPLHF.

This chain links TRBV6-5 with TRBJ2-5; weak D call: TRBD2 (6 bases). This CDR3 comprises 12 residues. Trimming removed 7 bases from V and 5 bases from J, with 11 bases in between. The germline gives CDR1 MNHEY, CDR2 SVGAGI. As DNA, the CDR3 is TGTGCCAGCACCAATCGGGGGGAGACCCAGTACTTC. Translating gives CASTNRGETQYF.

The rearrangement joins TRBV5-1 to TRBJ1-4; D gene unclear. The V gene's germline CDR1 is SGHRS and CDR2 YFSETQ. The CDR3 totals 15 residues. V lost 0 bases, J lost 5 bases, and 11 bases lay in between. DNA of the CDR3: TGCGCCAGCAGCTTGGCCCGAGGTGGGAATGAAAAACTGTTTTTT. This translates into CASSLARGGNEKLFF.

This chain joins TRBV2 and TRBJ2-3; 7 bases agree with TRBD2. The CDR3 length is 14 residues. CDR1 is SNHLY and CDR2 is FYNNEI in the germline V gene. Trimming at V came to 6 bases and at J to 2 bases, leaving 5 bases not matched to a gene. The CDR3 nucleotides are TGTGCCAGCAGGGAGGGGACTAACACAGATACGCAGTATTTT. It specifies CASREGTNTDTQYF.

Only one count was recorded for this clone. In DNA, the CDR3 is TGTGCCAGCAGCGTAGGGACAGGGGGCGCTTACTATGGCTACACCTTC. Translated: CASSVGTGGAYYGYTF. The chain combines TRBV9 with TRBJ1-2, with 11 bases lining up with TRBD1. The germline V gene has CDR1 SGDLS and CDR2 YYNGEE. V lost 0 bases, J lost 3 bases, and 4 bases stayed unmatched. The CDR3 runs to 16 residues.

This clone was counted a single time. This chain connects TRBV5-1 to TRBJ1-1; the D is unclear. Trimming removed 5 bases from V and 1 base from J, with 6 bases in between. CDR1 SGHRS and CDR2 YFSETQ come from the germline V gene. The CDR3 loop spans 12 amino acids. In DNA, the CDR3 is TGCGCCAGCAGAGAGGGGAACACTGAAGCTTTCTTT. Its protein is CASREGNTEAFF. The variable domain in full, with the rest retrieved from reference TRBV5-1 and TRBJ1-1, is KAGVTQTPRYLIKTRGQQVTLSCSPISGHRSVSWYQQTPGQGLQFLFEYFSETQRNKGNFPGRFSGRQFSNSRSEMNVSTLELGDSALYLCASREGNTEAFFGQGTRLTVV.

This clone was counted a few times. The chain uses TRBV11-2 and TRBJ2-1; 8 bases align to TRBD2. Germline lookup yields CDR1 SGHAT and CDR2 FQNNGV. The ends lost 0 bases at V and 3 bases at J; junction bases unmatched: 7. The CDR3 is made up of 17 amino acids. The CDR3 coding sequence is TGTGCCAGCAGCTTAGATCCAGCGGGGGCCTTCTACAATGAGCAGTTCTTC. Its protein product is CASSLDPAGAFYNEQFF.

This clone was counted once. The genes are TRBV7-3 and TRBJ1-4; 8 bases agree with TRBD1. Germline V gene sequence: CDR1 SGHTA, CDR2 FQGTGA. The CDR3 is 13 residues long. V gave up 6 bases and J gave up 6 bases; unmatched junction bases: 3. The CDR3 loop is CASRRQGHEKLFF. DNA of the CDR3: TGTGCCAGCAGAAGACAGGGGCATGAAAAACTGTTTTTT.

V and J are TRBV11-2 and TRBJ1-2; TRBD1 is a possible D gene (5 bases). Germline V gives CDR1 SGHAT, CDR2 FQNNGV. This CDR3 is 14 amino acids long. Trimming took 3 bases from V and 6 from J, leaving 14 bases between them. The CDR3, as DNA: TGTGCCAGCAGCTTGACAGACACTCATAATGGCTACACCTTC. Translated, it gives CASSLTDTHNGYTF.